The rows below give T cell receptor beta chains drawn from one sample of a study of cytomegalovirus exposure and HLA in healthy donors. Data came from immunoSEQ multiplex PCR; TCRdb stores just in-frame clones and leaves some out. The sample lists 150,000 or so clones, about 75% occurring once. The material sequenced was PBMCs. The receptors come from a woman in her thirties or forties in good health and CMV-seropositive. The CDR3 runs from the conserved cysteine through the conserved F or W. Each record gives: J gene, D gene, V gene, clone size, CDR3 DNA, CDR3 protein. The D gene is left open where the match is weak. Rows may omit the clone size; those that give it use once, few, many or a size class.

j_gene: TRBJ2-5
d_gene: TRBD2
v_gene: TRBV28
abundance: few
CDR3nt: TGTGCCGAGGCTGGGGCGGGAGAAGGACAAGAGACCCAGTACTTC
CDR3aa: CAEAGAGEGQETQYF

j_gene: TRBJ2-3
d_gene: NA
v_gene: TRBV18
abundance: NA
CDR3nt: TGTGCCAGCTCGCCCATGAGGTCTAGCACAGATACGCAGTATTTT
CDR3aa: CASSPMRSSTDTQYF

j_gene: TRBJ1-4
d_gene: NA
v_gene: TRBV7-2
abundance: NA
CDR3nt: TGTGCCAGCACTCAGTACGGGGGGCGGTCAGCGGAAAAACTGTTTTTT
CDR3aa: CASTQYGGRSAEKLFF

j_gene: TRBJ1-1
d_gene: NA
v_gene: TRBV6-5
abundance: NA
CDR3nt: TGTGCCAGCAGTTACTCTGCAGGGCGCACTGAAGCTTTCTTT
CDR3aa: CASSYSAGRTEAFF

j_gene: TRBJ1-1
d_gene: NA
v_gene: TRBV30
abundance: NA
CDR3nt: TGTGCCTGGAGTAGGGGCCGAACTGAAGCTTTCTTT
CDR3aa: CAWSRGRTEAFF

j_gene: TRBJ2-3
d_gene: NA
v_gene: TRBV11-3
abundance: NA
CDR3nt: TGTGCCAGCAGTTCCGACTCTAGAGATACGCAGTATTTT
CDR3aa: CASSSDSRDTQYF

j_gene: TRBJ2-5
d_gene: TRBD2
v_gene: TRBV6-1
abundance: NA
CDR3nt: TGTGCCAGCAGTGAAGTGGTAGCGGGAGGGGATCAAGAGACCCAGTACTTC
CDR3aa: CASSEVVAGGDQETQYF

j_gene: TRBJ1-6
d_gene: NA
v_gene: TRBV7-9
abundance: NA
CDR3nt: TGTGCCAGCAGCTTTCAGGGTAATTCACCCCTCCACTTT
CDR3aa: CASSFQGNSPLHF

j_gene: TRBJ2-1
d_gene: NA
v_gene: TRBV29-1
abundance: NA
CDR3nt: TGCAGCCAGCTGGGGGGGACCCACCTAGGACTTTCCAGGGGCTACAATGAGCAGTTCTTC
CDR3aa: CSQLGGTHLGLSRGYNEQFF

j_gene: TRBJ1-3
d_gene: NA
v_gene: TRBV9
abundance: NA
CDR3nt: TGTGCCAGCAGCGTAGGGGGGGTTGAAAACACCATATATTTT
CDR3aa: CASSVGGVENTIYF

j_gene: TRBJ2-5
d_gene: NA
v_gene: TRBV13
abundance: NA
CDR3nt: TGTGCCAGCAGCTTGAGCAGGGTAGGGGAGACCCAGTACTTC
CDR3aa: CASSLSRVGETQYF

j_gene: TRBJ1-1
d_gene: TRBD1
v_gene: TRBV18
abundance: few
CDR3nt: TGTGCCAGCTCACGGACAGGCCCGGACACTGAAGCTTTCTTT
CDR3aa: CASSRTGPDTEAFF

j_gene: TRBJ1-3
d_gene: NA
v_gene: TRBV5-5
abundance: once
CDR3nt: TGTGCCAGCAGCTTCAGGTCGACTAGCGGAAACACCATATATTTT
CDR3aa: CASSFRSTSGNTIYF

j_gene: TRBJ2-1
d_gene: TRBD2
v_gene: TRBV7-6
abundance: NA
CDR3nt: TGTGCCAGCAGCCCTAGGGCTAGCGGGAACAATGAGCAGTTCTTC
CDR3aa: CASSPRASGNNEQFF

j_gene: TRBJ1-5
d_gene: TRBD1
v_gene: TRBV29-1
abundance: NA
CDR3nt: TGCAGCGTAGCACAGGGGGATCAGCCCCAGCATTTT
CDR3aa: CSVAQGDQPQHF

j_gene: TRBJ2-7
d_gene: NA
v_gene: TRBV28
abundance: NA
CDR3nt: TGTGCCAGCAGCATTAGCTCCTACGAGCAGTACTTC
CDR3aa: CASSISSYEQYF

j_gene: TRBJ2-1
d_gene: TRBD1
v_gene: TRBV7-3
abundance: few
CDR3nt: TGTGCCAGCAGCTACGGGACAGGGGACAATGAGCAGTTCTTC
CDR3aa: CASSYGTGDNEQFF